Shown below are 17 T cell receptor beta chains from a single sample sequenced in a study of blood T cells in healthy people across ages. Sample-barcoded 5' priming and a J-beta primer mix drove a second PCR of roughly 7 to 11 cycles. One entry per CDR3 protein, called by TCRdb with MiXCR from the 5' RACE reads. This table has 950,000 to 1,200,000 distinct CDR3 sequences, under 40% appearing once. The specimen was blood. The receptors were gathered from a man between 18 and 35 years old in good health.

This clonotype occurred a few times. The chain recombines TRBV12-3 or TRBV12-4 with TRBJ2-7; TRBD2 aligns across 11 bases. CDR3 length: 18 amino acids. V shed 2 bases, J shed 3 bases, and the junction held 12 bases outside the gene matches. The CDR3 coding sequence is TGTGCCAGCAGTTTACGGCTAGCGGGGGGCTCAACTTACTACGAGCAGTACTTC. Translating it yields CASSLRLAGGSTYYEQYF.

V is TRBV27 and J is TRBJ2-2; D remains unclear. The CDR3 contains 14 residues. V shed 5 bases and J shed 6 bases, with 13 bases lying between them. Germline lookup yields CDR1 MNHEY and CDR2 SMNVEV (reference sequence). CDR3 nucleotides: TGTGCCAGCAGTGTCGGTGGTCTCGCCGGGGAGCTGTTTTTT. Amino acids: CASSVGGLAGELFF.

This chain uses TRBV6-2 or TRBV6-3 with TRBJ2-3; D is undetermined. CDR1 is MNHEY, CDR2 SVGEGT, per germline. The CDR3 has 16 amino acids. The V gene lost 5 bases and the J gene lost 2 bases, with 17 bases spanning the gap. The CDR3 reads CASSGAPDGPTDTQYF. CDR3 nucleotides: TGTGCCAGCAGTGGCGCTCCGGACGGTCCCACAGATACGCAGTATTTT.

This clonotype has a handful of counts. This chain joins TRBV27 and TRBJ2-1; 10 bases fit TRBD2. CDR3 length: 13 residues. Looked up from germline, CDR1 is MNHEY and CDR2 is SMNVEV (reference sequence). With V trimmed by 2 bases and J by 14 bases, 6 bases remained unmatched. The CDR3 sequence is CASSLLEGLAKFF. CDR3 in DNA: TGTGCCAGCAGTTTACTCGAGGGACTAGCGAAGTTCTTC.

This clonotype was counted between two and nine times. The gene calls are TRBV20-1 and TRBJ1-6; perhaps TRBD1 as D (6 bases). CDR3 length equals 14 residues. Germline lookup yields CDR1 DFQATT and CDR2 SNEGSKA (reference sequence). The V end was cut by 3 bases, the J end by 8 bases, with 14 bases between. The CDR3 loop reads CSASVGRGDSPLHF. Here the CDR3 DNA reads TGCAGTGCTAGCGTGGGCAGGGGAGATTCACCCCTCCACTTT.

The genes are TRBV27 and TRBJ1-4, with D maybe TRBD1 (5 bases). CDR1 is MNHEY and CDR2 is SMNVEV in the germline V gene (reference sequence). The CDR3 contains 15 residues. The germline V and J ends were trimmed by 3 bases and 10 bases, with 18 bases remaining between them. CDR3 DNA: TGTGCCAGCAGTTTGTACGGGGCCGTCCGAGGAAAACTGTTTTTT. Translated: CASSLYGAVRGKLFF.

The rearrangement links TRBV5-1 to TRBJ1-2; D is uncertain. V was shortened by 4 bases and J by 3 bases, with 13 bases between the two germline ends. From germline, CDR1 is SGHRS and CDR2 YFSETQ. There are 14 residues in the CDR3. The CDR3 region has the DNA TGCGCCAGCAGCCCCCCGGGTCTAGACTATGGCTACACCTTC. Encoded protein: CASSPPGLDYGYTF.

The chain uses TRBV7-2 and TRBJ1-2, with unresolved D. In germline, CDR1 is SGHTA, CDR2 FQGNSA. Trimming removed 4 bases at V and 8 bases at J, with 17 bases between. CDR3 length equals 14 residues. In DNA form, the CDR3 reads TGTGCCAGCAGCTCATCCGGGTTCCCGGGGGGCTACACCTTC. Translated, it gives CASSSSGFPGGYTF.

Concerning this clonotype itself: A much bigger clone sits one base away, suggesting this may be a read error. The CDR3 loop reads CASRNREDMQYF. CDR3 DNA sequence: TGTGCCAGCAGGAACAGGGAAGATATGCAGTATTTT. The chain links TRBV12-3 or TRBV12-4 to TRBJ2-3, with D tentatively TRBD1 (6 bases). This CDR3 contains 12 residues.

The sample holds a few counts of this clonotype. The V gene is TRBV12-3 or TRBV12-4, the J gene TRBJ2-5; 11 positions match TRBD1. This CDR3 spans 15 amino acids. V lost 4 bases, J lost 4 bases, and 5 bases stayed unmatched. The CDR3 DNA is TGTGCCAGCAGTTCGGACAGGGGGCGGCGAGAGACCCAGTACTTC. Translating it yields CASSSDRGRRETQYF.

At least ten counts were recorded for this clonotype. The V and J genes are TRBV12-5 and TRBJ2-1; the D is unclear. V was clipped by 4 bases and J by 7 bases, with 8 bases between them. Germline CDR1 is LGHNT and CDR2 is FRNRAP. This CDR3 has 12 amino acids. The CDR3 bases are TGTGCTAGTGGTTCCGCAGGAAATGAGCAGTTCTTC. Its translation: CASGSAGNEQFF.

The J gene is TRBJ2-6, the V gene TRBV4-2; the match to TRBD1 covers 8 bases. The CDR3 is made up of 16 amino acids. The germline CDR1 and CDR2 sequences are LGHNA and YNFKEQ. V shed 0 bases and J 2 bases; nucleotides not matched to a gene: 0. Here the CDR3 DNA reads TGTGCCAGCAGCCAAGAGACAGGGGCTGGGGCCAACGTCCTGACTTTC. This encodes CASSQETGAGANVLTF.

The chain joins TRBV25-1 to TRBJ2-1, with D perhaps matching TRBD1 or TRBD2 (5 bases each). The CDR3 covers 14 residues. Germline V gene sequence: CDR1 MGHDK, CDR2 SYGVNS. Trimming left V 4 bases short and J 5 bases short, with 12 bases between. The CDR3 sequence: CASSGWDGNNEQFF. In nucleotides, the CDR3 is TGTGCCAGCAGTGGATGGGACGGAAACAATGAGCAGTTCTTC.

This clonotype was seen at least ten times. The rearrangement joins TRBV20-1 to TRBJ1-2; D unresolved. Germline CDR1 reads DFQATT; CDR2 reads SNEGSKA (reference sequence). This CDR3 contains 11 residues. DNA for the CDR3: TGCAGCGCCACGCTAGCGGGTGGCTACACCTTC. It specifies CSATLAGGYTF.

The V call is TRBV20-1, the J call TRBJ1-1; D unresolved. The germline V gene has CDR1 DFQATT and CDR2 SNEGSKA (reference sequence). The V gene lost 2 bases and the J gene lost 6 bases, with 7 bases spanning the gap. CDR3 size: 11 residues. The CDR3: CSARRGPEAFF. The CDR3 nucleotides are TGCAGTGCTAGACGAGGCCCTGAAGCTTTCTTT.

The chain combines TRBV3-1 with TRBJ1-2, with TRBD1 matching 10 bases. The V gene end was trimmed by 5 bases and the J gene end by 7 bases; junction bases not matched to a gene: 10. The CDR3 runs to 15 residues. Germline V gene lookup returns CDR1 LGHDT and CDR2 YNNKEL (reference sequence). CDR3 sequence (DNA): TGTGCCAGCAGCTTCCCGGGACAGGGGTCCCCTGGCTACACCTTC. Residues: CASSFPGQGSPGYTF.

The chain joins TRBV3-1 to TRBJ1-1, with 8 nucleotides matching TRBD1. The CDR3 is made up of 14 amino acids. Germline V gene sequence: CDR1 LGHDT, CDR2 YNNKEL (reference sequence). V dropped 3 bases and J dropped 4; count of bases not matched to a gene: 4. The CDR3 reads CASSHLTGGTEAFF. CDR3 coding DNA: TGTGCCAGCAGCCATCTCACAGGGGGCACTGAAGCTTTCTTT.